What follows describes a single TCR beta chain. Its antigen remains unknown. Likely a read error: the CDR3 ends without its conserved phenylalanine or tryptophan. The source material, roughly 20-31 mg of unsorted bulk tissue, was used to co-extract RNA and DNA. These data belong to a study of tumor-infiltrating lymphocytes in primary liver carcinoma. Study overall: Between about 4 and 11 cm across, the tumors were all of stage T1-T3 N0M0.

Total RNA amounting to 450 to 550 ng was the source from which TCR beta cDNA was made with a constant-region primer. Construction of TCR beta libraries relied on three successive nested multiplex PCR rounds employing slightly modified ARM-PCR. The first two PCR rounds used TRBV1-TRBV30 forward primers with a C-beta reverse primer, 10 to 11 cycles each. MiXCR, applied by TCRdb to the multiplex PCR reads, yields one record per CDR3 protein. The table shows under 130,000 distinct CDR3 sequences, with about four fifths occurring only once. The CDR3 runs 13 residues. Germline CDR1 is MNHNY and CDR2 is SVGAGI (reference sequence). Findings and caveats of the study: Tumors reached a significantly greater top-250-clone fraction than blood did (p = 0.039).

The clonotype was recovered from a man in his forties with primary liver carcinoma and hepatitis B virus infection. This chain joins TRBV6-6 and TRBJ1-1, with D possibly matching TRBD1 (5 bases). Sequenced material: liver tumor tissue from sampling region 3. The subset is: tumor region T3, left-lateral pole. The CDR3 DNA follows: TGTGACAGCAGCACAGAGGGGACTACTGAAGCTTTCCTT. Translated, it gives CDSSTEGTTEAFL.